Listed here are 12 T cell receptor beta chains from one sample, sequenced in a study of blood T cell repertoires in COVID-19. Clones were read by immunoSEQ multiplex PCR, and TCRdb kept only the in-frame ones, dropping some. The table records about 220,000 clones, roughly four fifths of them present only once. Source material: peripheral blood. These receptors all stem from a woman aged 70-85 years with acute or convalescent COVID-19.

This chain joins TRBV2 and TRBJ1-2; no clear D. V was pared by 5 bases and J by 7 bases, with 17 bases between. There are 14 residues in the CDR3. CDR1 is SNHLY, CDR2 FYNNEI, per germline. The CDR3 nucleotides are TGTGCCAGCAGTAGCAATTTGCCCACCCCTGGCTACACCTTC. Encoded protein: CASSSNLPTPGYTF.

This rearrangement joins TRBV6-5 to TRBJ1-2; TRBD1 might be the D (6 bases). The length of the CDR3 is 14 residues. CDR1 and CDR2 (germline): MNHEY, SVGAGI. V gave up 7 bases and J gave up 6 bases, with 18 bases separating them. The CDR3 region is CASTEVARGHGYTF. The DNA of the CDR3 is TGTGCCAGCACCGAGGTCGCCAGGGGCCATGGCTACACCTTC.

V is TRBV7-2 and J is TRBJ1-1; perhaps TRBD1 as D (5 bases). The CDR3 is 16 amino acids. Trimming took off 3 bases at V and 0 bases at J, with 14 bases between the two ends. CDR1 is SGHTA, CDR2 FQGNSA, per germline. The CDR3 loop is CASSLAQGKVNTEAFF. Here the CDR3 DNA reads TGTGCCAGCAGCTTGGCCCAGGGAAAGGTGAACACTGAAGCTTTCTTT.

The chain employs TRBV4-2 and TRBJ2-7, with a tentative D call TRBD2 (6 bases). Trimming left V 0 bases short and J 6 bases short, with 18 bases between. This CDR3 region has 16 residues. CDR1 LGHNA and CDR2 YNFKEQ come from the germline V gene. The CDR3 nucleotides are TGTGCCAGCAGCCAAGATGCGGGGACCGACTCCGGCGAGCAGTACTTC. It codes for CASSQDAGTDSGEQYF.

This chain joins TRBV12-3 or TRBV12-4 and TRBJ1-3; D is uncertain. V dropped 3 bases and J dropped 3 bases, with 6 bases sitting between them. CDR3 length: 13 residues. The CDR3 DNA sequence: TGTGCCAGCAGTTTTAATAATGGAAACACCATATATTTT. It codes for CASSFNNGNTIYF.

This chain joins TRBV10-2 and TRBJ1-1; 7 bases line up with TRBD1. Germline CDR1 and CDR2: WSHSY and SAAADI. Germline trimming cut 6 bases from V and 0 bases from J; bases unmatched to any gene: 16. The CDR3 sequence is 18 residues long. DNA for the CDR3: TGCGCCAGCAGGGTGGACAGGCGATCGACCTATTTGAACACTGAAGCTTTCTTT. Translation gives CASRVDRRSTYLNTEAFF.

This clone was seen more than once but under ten times. The rearrangement joins TRBV7-2 to TRBJ2-5; D remains unclear. The V end lost 4 bases, the J end lost 1 base, and 10 bases lay between the germline ends. The CDR3 consists of 14 residues. Germline CDR1 SGHTA, CDR2 FQGNSA. CDR3 nucleotide sequence: TGTGCCAGCAGCTCGAGACACTCCCAAGAGACCCAGTACTTC. Protein: CASSSRHSQETQYF.

This chain uses TRBV5-4 with TRBJ1-5; no definite D call. CDR1 and CDR2 (germline): SGHNT, YYREEE (reference sequence). V lost 0 bases, J lost 0 bases, and 10 bases lay in between. This CDR3 spans 16 amino acids. CDR3 sequence: CASSLGPGYSNQPQHF. The CDR3 DNA reads TGTGCCAGCAGCTTGGGTCCGGGATATAGCAATCAGCCCCAGCATTTT.

The chain combines TRBV5-4 with TRBJ1-2; D gene uncertain. This CDR3 is 16 amino acids long. V was pared by 4 bases and J by 2 bases, with 18 bases between. From germline, CDR1 is SGHNT and CDR2 YYREEE (reference sequence). The CDR3 reads CASSPGASDLNYGYTF. The CDR3 DNA follows: TGTGCCAGCAGCCCGGGAGCCTCGGATCTGAACTATGGCTACACCTTC. Full variable domain (missing parts from reference TRBV5-4 and TRBJ1-2): ETGVTQSPTHLIKTRGQQVTLRCSSQSGHNTVSWYQQALGQGPQFIFQYYREEENGRGNFPPRFSGLQFPNYSSELNVNALELDDSALYLCASSPGASDLNYGYTFGSGTRLTVV.

The genes are TRBV30 and TRBJ2-7; D is perhaps TRBD1 (5 bases). The germline V and J ends were trimmed by 4 bases and 2 bases, with 15 bases remaining between them. Germline CDR1 GTSNPN, CDR2 SVGIG (reference sequence). The CDR3 has 14 amino acids. The CDR3 region is CAWTGFRGPYEQYF. CDR3 in DNA: TGTGCCTGGACAGGGTTTAGGGGTCCCTACGAGCAGTACTTC.

The CDR3 is CASSPSPVAYEQYF. The CDR3 DNA follows: TGTGCCAGCTCACCAAGTCCGGTGGCCTACGAGCAGTACTTC. The chain joins TRBV18 to TRBJ2-7; D uncertain. Trimming took off 2 bases at V and 2 bases at J, with 10 bases between the two ends. The germline gives CDR1 KGHSH, CDR2 LQKENI. The CDR3 loop spans 14 amino acids.

The rearrangement links TRBV2 to TRBJ1-6; 7 nucleotides align to TRBD1. Unmatched junction bases numbered 6, after V lost 7 bases and J lost 6 bases. In germline, CDR1 is SNHLY, CDR2 FYNNEI. This CDR3 has 14 residues. The CDR3 protein is CASNLDRVNSPLHF. CDR3 DNA sequence: TGTGCCAGCAACCTAGACAGGGTTAATTCACCCCTCCACTTT. Based on the CDR3 plus reference TRBV2 and TRBJ1-6, the full variable domain is EPEVTQTPSHQVTQMGQEVILRCVPISNHLYFYWYRQILGQKVEFLVSFYNNEISEKSEIFDDQFSVERPDGSNFTLKIRSTKLEDSAMYFCASNLDRVNSPLHFGNGTRLTVT.